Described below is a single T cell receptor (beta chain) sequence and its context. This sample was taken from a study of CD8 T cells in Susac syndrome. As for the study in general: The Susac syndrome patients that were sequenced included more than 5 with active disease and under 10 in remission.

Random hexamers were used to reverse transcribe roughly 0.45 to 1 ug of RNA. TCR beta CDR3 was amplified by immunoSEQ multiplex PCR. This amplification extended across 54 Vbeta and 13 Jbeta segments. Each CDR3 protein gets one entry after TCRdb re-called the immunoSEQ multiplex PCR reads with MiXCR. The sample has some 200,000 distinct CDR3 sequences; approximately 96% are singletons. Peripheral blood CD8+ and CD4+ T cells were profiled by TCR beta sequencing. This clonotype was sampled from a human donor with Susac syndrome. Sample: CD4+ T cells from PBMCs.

The CDR3 region is CASSPIEQGTYEQYF. The CDR3, as DNA: TGTGCCAGCAGTCCTATTGAACAGGGAACCTACGAGCAGTACTTC. V and J are TRBV6-5 and TRBJ2-7, with a tentative D call TRBD1 (6 bases). V lost 5 bases and J 2 bases, leaving 16 bases between the germline ends. The CDR3 sequence is 15 residues long. Germline CDR1 is MNHEY and CDR2 is SVGAGI.